This T cell receptor (beta chain) stems from a study of blood T cell repertoires in COVID-19. Study at large: COVID-19 samples collected from the United States, Italy and Spain covered acute and convalescent phases.

Per the authors' pipeline: Cell counts per sample came from amplifying reference gene primers. The table came from immunoSEQ multiplex PCR; TCRdb's copy has only in-frame clones and leaves some out. The V and J calls and clone size are taken from that table; D and trimming were inferred from the DNA. Of roughly 200,000 clones detected, about three quarters appear once; the ten largest clones hold around 2.8%. There are a few counts of this clone. V trimming: 6 bases; J trimming: 5 bases; junction bases outside the gene matches: 12. CDR1 is DFQATT and CDR2 is SNEGSKA in the germline V gene (reference sequence). This CDR3 comprises 15 residues.

Sequencing was performed on peripheral blood. This clonotype was obtained from a woman aged 80 or older with active or convalescent COVID-19. This chain uses TRBV20-1 with TRBJ1-5; the match to TRBD1 covers 8 bases. CDR3 sequence reads: CSASQSSGGHQPQHF. The DNA of the CDR3 is TGCAGTGCCAGTCAATCGTCAGGGGGCCATCAGCCCCAGCATTTT.